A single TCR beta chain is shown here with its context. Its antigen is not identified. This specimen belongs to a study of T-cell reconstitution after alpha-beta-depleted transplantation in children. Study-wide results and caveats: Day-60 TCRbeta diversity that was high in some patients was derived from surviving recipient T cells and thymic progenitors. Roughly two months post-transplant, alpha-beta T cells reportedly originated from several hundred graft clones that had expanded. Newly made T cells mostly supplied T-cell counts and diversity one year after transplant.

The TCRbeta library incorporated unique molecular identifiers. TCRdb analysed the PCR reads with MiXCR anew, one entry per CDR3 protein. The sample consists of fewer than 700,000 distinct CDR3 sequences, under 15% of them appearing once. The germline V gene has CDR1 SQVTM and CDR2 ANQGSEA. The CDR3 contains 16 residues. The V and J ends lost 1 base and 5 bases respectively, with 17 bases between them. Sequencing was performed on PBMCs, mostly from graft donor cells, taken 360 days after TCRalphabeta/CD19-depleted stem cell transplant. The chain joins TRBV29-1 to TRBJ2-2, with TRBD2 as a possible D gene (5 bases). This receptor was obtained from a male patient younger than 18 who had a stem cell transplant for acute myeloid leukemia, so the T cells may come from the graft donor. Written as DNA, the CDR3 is TGCAGCGTTGAAGTGGGCGGGTCTTCGGGGACCGGGGAGCTGTTTTTT. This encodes CSVEVGGSSGTGELFF.